These 12 T cell receptor beta chains were all obtained from the same sample, sequenced in a study of blood T cells in healthy people across ages. The authors ran a second PCR of 7 to 11 cycles using a sample-barcoded 5' primer and a J-beta primer mix. One entry per CDR3 protein results from TCRdb running MiXCR on the 5' RACE reads. The sample gives 1.5 million to 2 million distinct CDR3 sequences, approximately 28% of which show up once; 7.7% is in the top ten. The material sequenced was blood. The source of these receptors is a woman aged 25 to 39 in good health.

This clonotype has more than one count but fewer than ten. J is TRBJ2-7 and V is TRBV2, with 8 bases that match TRBD1. With V trimmed by 11 bases and J by 6 bases, 15 bases remained unmatched. The CDR3 covers 14 residues. CDR1 is SNHLY and CDR2 is FYNNEI in the germline V gene. The CDR3 sequence: CAGNEQGGPVEQYF. The CDR3 DNA is TGTGCCGGGAATGAACAGGGGGGTCCTGTCGAGCAGTACTTC.

This clonotype came up a few times. The CDR3, as DNA: TGTGCCACCAGCAGAGATGGACATGGGCAGTTCTTC. It encodes CATSRDGHGQFF. This chain joins TRBV15 and TRBJ2-1, with D possibly TRBD1 on 5 matching bases. The CDR3 has 12 amino acids. Germline V CDR1 and CDR2: LNHNV, YYDKDF (reference sequence). The V end was cut by 0 bases, the J end by 12 bases, with 9 bases between.

This clonotype was counted only a few times. V is TRBV20-1 and J is TRBJ2-5; 11 bases are shared with TRBD2. CDR1 is DFQATT, CDR2 SNEGSKA, per germline (reference sequence). The V segment lost 6 bases and the J segment 3 bases; nucleotides outside the gene matches: 3. The CDR3 has 13 amino acids. Here the CDR3 DNA reads TGCAGTGCCATGACTAGCGGGGAAGAGACCCAGTACTTC. Protein product: CSAMTSGEETQYF.

The chain carries TRBV29-1 and TRBJ2-1; the D gene is possibly TRBD2 (5 bases). CDR1 and CDR2 from the germline V gene are SQVTM and ANQGSEA. Trimming removed 4 bases at V and 9 bases at J, with 13 bases between. The CDR3 length is 12 residues. CDR3 DNA: TGCAGCGTTGGAGGGTCCCCCCTTGAGCAGTTCTTC. Translated: CSVGGSPLEQFF.

The chain combines TRBV20-1 with TRBJ2-5; D unclear. Trimming left V 4 bases short and J 0 bases short, with 6 bases between. CDR1 and CDR2 from the germline V gene are DFQATT and SNEGSKA (reference sequence). There are 12 residues in the CDR3. CDR3: CSAMLHQETQYF. The CDR3 bases are TGCAGTGCTATGTTGCACCAAGAGACCCAGTACTTC.

This clonotype was seen only a few times. The chain employs TRBV29-1 and TRBJ2-7; no clear D gene. The V end lost 4 bases, the J end lost 4 bases, and 8 bases lay between the germline ends. This CDR3 contains 11 residues. The germline V gene has CDR1 SQVTM and CDR2 ANQGSEA. CDR3 bases: TGCAGCGTTGGAGACAAGTACGAGCAGTACTTC. It specifies CSVGDKYEQYF.

The chain links TRBV5-1 to TRBJ2-1; 10 positions agree with TRBD2. This CDR3 has 19 amino acids. The germline CDR1 and CDR2 sequences are SGHRS and YFSETQ. The J segment lost 0 bases and the V segment lost 0 bases, leaving 9 bases of the junction unmatched. The CDR3 loop reads CASSLASGRARTSYNEQFF. The CDR3 region has the DNA TGCGCCAGCAGCTTGGCCAGCGGGAGGGCCAGGACCTCCTACAATGAGCAGTTCTTC.

The chain carries TRBV28 and TRBJ2-5; tentatively, D is TRBD1 (6 bases). Trimming took off 4 bases at V and 1 base at J, with 16 bases between the two ends. The CDR3 covers 16 residues. Germline V CDR1 and CDR2: MDHEN, SYDVKM. The CDR3 is CASSSPLRGGQETQYF. The CDR3 nucleotides read TGTGCCAGCAGTTCCCCCTTACGAGGGGGCCAAGAGACCCAGTACTTC.

The chain combines TRBV20-1 with TRBJ1-2; D is unclear. The CDR3 extends over 16 amino acids. V lost 2 bases and J 6 bases, leaving 22 bases between the germline ends. From germline, CDR1 is DFQATT and CDR2 SNEGSKA (reference sequence). The CDR3 nucleotides read TGCAGTGCTAGAAGGGTCTTACTTAGACGGAAAGATGGCTACACCTTC. Its translation: CSARRVLLRRKDGYTF.

The chain employs TRBV3-1 and TRBJ2-1; 8 nucleotides align to TRBD2. The CDR3 runs 16 residues. In germline, CDR1 is LGHDT, CDR2 YNNKEL (reference sequence). J lost 3 bases, V lost 6 bases, and 10 bases had no gene match. The CDR3 sequence is CASSFRGGQLYNEQFF. The CDR3 DNA reads as TGTGCCAGCAGTTTTCGGGGGGGACAACTCTACAATGAGCAGTTCTTC.

This sequence joins TRBV3-1 and TRBJ2-7; D is unclear. The DNA matches TRBJ2-4 better at its end, which makes the J call doubtful. This CDR3 has 14 residues. Germline lookup yields CDR1 LGHDT and CDR2 YNNKEL (reference sequence). The CDR3 DNA reads TGTGCCAGCAGCCAAGCGAGTAGCTTAAACATTCAGTACTTC. It translates to CASSQASSLNIQYF.

The chain carries TRBV4-1 and TRBJ2-1; 8 nucleotides align to TRBD2. The J call may be wrong; the DNA end is better matched by TRBJ2-7. The CDR3 has 17 amino acids. The germline CDR1 and CDR2 sequences are MGHRA and YSYEKL. CDR3 bases: TGCGCCAGCAGCCAAGATCGAGCGGGGGCCTCCTACAATGAGCAGTACTTC. Translated: CASSQDRAGASYNEQYF.